This T cell receptor beta chain was sequenced during a study of cytomegalovirus exposure and HLA in healthy donors. Study outcomes and limitations: The authors confirmed in vitro that a few CMV-associated chains were specific for CMV antigens. Researchers reported from a later analysis that most CMV-associated TCR beta chains appeared HLA-restricted.

Each donor was nominally healthy when sampled (though unrecorded immune exposures were likely). Trimming cost V 2 bases and J 10 bases; bases outside gene matches: 4. CDR3 size: 14 residues. CDR1 and CDR2 from the germline V gene are MGHRA and YSYEKL. The study ran its PCR with 60 Vbeta and 13 Jbeta primers. The protocol was immunoSEQ multiplex PCR, while the TCRdb copy is restricted to in-frame clones and leaves out a portion. Here the sample spans about 150,000 clones, roughly 80% being singletons. The table lists this clone with a few counts. What it binds is not known. This sequence was found in a human donor in good health. The sample was PBMCs. The genes are TRBV4-1 and TRBJ2-1; 11 bases align to TRBD2. The CDR3 DNA follows: TGCGCCAGCAGCCAATTTAGCGGGGGGGACGAGCAGTTCTTC. Its protein is CASSQFSGGDEQFF.